These 21 T cell receptor beta chains came from one sample sequenced in a study of OX40 agonist ivuxolimab in advanced cancers. Data came from immunoSEQ multiplex PCR; TCRdb stores just in-frame clones and leaves some out. This table holds fewer than 6,500 clones, around two thirds found once. Material: CD4+ or CD8+ T cells sorted from blood, obtained in a trial of the OX40 agonist ivuxolimab. These receptors all stem from an adult with an advanced solid tumor such as melanoma, head and neck, liver or kidney cancer.

The chain carries TRBV5-6 and TRBJ1-5, with D tentatively TRBD1 (5 bases). There are 13 residues in the CDR3. Trimming removed 5 bases from V and 7 bases from J, with 13 bases in between. Germline CDR1 and CDR2: SGHDT and YYEEEE. CDR3 protein: CASSSGTGQPQHF. For the CDR3, the DNA is TGTGCCAGCAGTTCAGGGACCGGACAGCCCCAGCATTTT.

V gene TRBV9 combines with J gene TRBJ2-6, with no clear D. This CDR3 contains 15 residues. In germline, CDR1 is SGDLS, CDR2 YYNGEE. Trimming pared 4 bases from V and 4 bases from J, leaving 12 bases between. The CDR3 nucleotides read TGTGCCAGCAGCTTAGGGTTAGCCGGGGCCAACGTCCTGACTTTC. It specifies CASSLGLAGANVLTF.

V gene TRBV28 combines with J gene TRBJ2-7; 7 bases map to TRBD1. There are 14 residues in the CDR3. Per the germline V gene, CDR1 is MDHEN and CDR2 is SYDVKM. Trimming took 5 bases from V and 3 from J; bases not matched to a gene: 7. The CDR3 DNA is TGTGCCAGCAGTGCCCGACAGGGCGTCTACGAGCAGTACTTC. It specifies CASSARQGVYEQYF.

This sequence joins TRBV27 and TRBJ2-7; D is undetermined. Germline lookup yields CDR1 MNHEY and CDR2 SMNVEV (reference sequence). V was clipped by 7 bases and J by 3 bases, with 16 bases between them. The CDR3 consists of 14 residues. The CDR3 nucleotides read TGTGCCAGCAAACTCCTTGGCAGTGACTACGAGCAGTACTTC. Protein product: CASKLLGSDYEQYF.

The chain is built from TRBV27 and TRBJ2-1, with 12 nucleotides matching TRBD2. V dropped 4 bases and J dropped 7; count of bases not matched to a gene: 8. Germline V CDR1 and CDR2: MNHEY, SMNVEV (reference sequence). There are 16 residues in the CDR3. The DNA for the CDR3 is TGTGCCAGCAGTTCAGGTAGACTAGCGGGAGCGAATGAGCAGTTCTTC. Its translation: CASSSGRLAGANEQFF.

The chain is built from TRBV27 and TRBJ2-1; 9 bases line up with TRBD2. Germline CDR1 reads MNHEY; CDR2 reads SMNVEV (reference sequence). J gave up 7 bases and V 2 bases, and 3 bases lay outside the gene matches. This CDR3 is 14 amino acids long. The CDR3 DNA reads as TGTGCCAGCAGTTTAATGACTAGCGGAAATGAGCAGTTCTTC. It is translated as CASSLMTSGNEQFF.

The chain joins TRBV7-9 to TRBJ2-1; TRBD1 is a possible D gene (6 bases). Trimming took 0 bases from V and 5 from J, leaving 14 bases between them. The CDR3 totals 16 residues. Germline V gene lookup returns CDR1 SEHNR and CDR2 FQNEAQ (reference sequence). DNA of the CDR3: TGTGCCAGCAGCTTAGCGGGGGCCAGGACACACAATGAGCAGTTCTTC. Protein product: CASSLAGARTHNEQFF.

Here the CDR3 reads CAIMASGSSLGYEQYF. CDR3 bases: TGTGCCATCATGGCTAGCGGGAGCTCCCTAGGCTACGAGCAGTACTTC. The chain uses TRBV10-3 and TRBJ2-7; TRBD2 aligns across 10 bases. Germline-derived CDR1 and CDR2 are ENHRY and SYGVKD. The length of the CDR3 is 16 residues. V gave up 7 bases and J gave up 3 bases; unmatched junction bases: 12.

The V and J genes are TRBV6-4 and TRBJ2-7; tentatively, D is TRBD1 (6 bases). Trimming pared 3 bases from V and 3 bases from J, leaving 9 bases between. This CDR3 has 13 amino acids. Germline CDR1 MRHNA, CDR2 SNTAGT. Here the CDR3 reads CASSEDRYYEQYF. CDR3 coding DNA: TGTGCCAGCAGTGAGGACAGATACTACGAGCAGTACTTC.

The rearrangement uses TRBV5-1 and TRBJ2-2; 8 nucleotides agree with TRBD2. The germline V gene has CDR1 SGHRS and CDR2 YFSETQ. V shed 2 bases, J shed 0 bases, and the junction held 0 bases outside the gene matches. CDR3 length: 15 amino acids. CDR3 nucleotides: TGCGCCAGCAGCTTACTAGCGGCGAACACCGGGGAGCTGTTTTTT. This codes for CASSLLAANTGELFF.

The rearrangement uses TRBV11-1 and TRBJ2-2; no clear D gene. Per the germline V gene, CDR1 is SGHAT and CDR2 is FQDESV (reference sequence). The CDR3 runs to 15 residues. Trimming took 4 bases from V and 4 from J, leaving 13 bases between them. CDR3 residues: CASSWPDRLTGELFF. The CDR3 DNA sequence: TGTGCCAGCAGCTGGCCCGACCGGCTCACCGGGGAGCTGTTTTTT.

The genes are TRBV5-6 and TRBJ2-7; 12 bases align to TRBD2. V shed 7 bases, J shed 2 bases, and the junction held 1 base outside the gene matches. Germline-derived CDR1 and CDR2 are SGHDT and YYEEEE. This CDR3 is 13 amino acids long. In DNA, the CDR3 is TGTGCCAGCTCTAGCGGGGGGGCCTACGAGCAGTACTTC. Its translation is CASSSGGAYEQYF.

V usage is TRBV9 and J usage is TRBJ2-5, with no clear D. The V gene's germline CDR1 is SGDLS and CDR2 YYNGEE. Trimming stripped 0 bases from V and 6 bases from J, with 9 bases between. The CDR3 has 13 residues. The CDR3 nucleotides are TGTGCCAGCAGCGTAGGAGGCGGTCAGACCCAGTACTTC. Amino acids: CASSVGGGQTQYF.

This clone is a singleton in its sample. The genes are TRBV7-6 and TRBJ1-3; D unresolved. The CDR3 contains 15 residues. Germline CDR1 is SGHVS and CDR2 is FNYEAQ. The ends were cut back, 6 bases at V and 0 bases at J, with 12 bases in the middle. The CDR3 protein is CASSLGRDSGNTIYF. DNA for the CDR3: TGTGCCAGCAGTCTAGGACGCGACTCTGGAAACACCATATATTTT.

The rearrangement joins TRBV2 to TRBJ2-1; D remains unclear. From germline, CDR1 is SNHLY and CDR2 FYNNEI. Trimming pared 4 bases from V and 4 bases from J, leaving 8 bases between. The CDR3 sequence is 13 residues long. The CDR3 reads CASSATDYNEQFF. The CDR3 DNA is TGTGCCAGCAGTGCTACAGATTACAATGAGCAGTTCTTC.

The V gene is TRBV7-9, the J gene TRBJ2-1; TRBD2 matches at 10 bases. Germline V gives CDR1 SEHNR, CDR2 FQNEAQ (reference sequence). V gave up 5 bases and J gave up 9 bases; unmatched junction bases: 4. The CDR3 loop spans 13 amino acids. CDR3 nucleotides: TGTGCCAGCAGCCCACTAGCGGGAATTGAGCAGTTCTTC. Translation gives CASSPLAGIEQFF.

The chain combines TRBV27 with TRBJ2-1; TRBD2 agrees at 9 bases. The V and J ends lost 6 bases and 5 bases, in that order; junction bases with no gene match: 11. The CDR3 loop spans 16 amino acids. From germline, CDR1 is MNHEY and CDR2 SMNVEV (reference sequence). CDR3 loop: CASSPGRLAGHNEQFF. The CDR3 DNA is TGTGCCAGCAGCCCTGGGAGGCTAGCGGGGCACAATGAGCAGTTCTTC.

Concerning this clone: The junction departs from the called germline gene at one end, perhaps through a read error. The rearrangement links TRBV7-7 to TRBJ2-1, with 8 bases matching TRBD2. The germline CDR1 and CDR2 sequences are SSHAT and FNYEAQ (reference sequence). The CDR3 covers 14 residues. CDR3 protein: CASSTGLGADEQFF. The CDR3 nucleotides are TGTGCTAGCAGCACGGGACTAGGAGCGGATGAGCAGTTCTTC.

J is TRBJ2-7 and V is TRBV6-5; D gene ambiguous. V was pared by 5 bases and J by 3 bases, with 11 bases between. CDR3 size: 13 residues. From germline, CDR1 is MNHEY and CDR2 SVGAGI. This CDR3 is CASSPEARYEQYF. Here the CDR3 DNA reads TGTGCCAGCAGTCCCGAGGCCCGCTACGAGCAGTACTTC.

The chain employs TRBV5-1 and TRBJ2-3; 10 bases match TRBD1. This CDR3 is 14 amino acids long. V trimming: 4 bases; J trimming: 5 bases; junction bases outside the gene matches: 4. In germline, CDR1 is SGHRS, CDR2 YFSETQ. Written as DNA, the CDR3 is TGCGCCAGCAGCCACCGGACAGGGGGAGATACGCAGTATTTT. The encoded protein is CASSHRTGGDTQYF.

This chain uses TRBV7-3 with TRBJ2-3; no clear D gene. The V and J ends lost 1 base and 0 bases respectively, with 8 bases between them. Germline V gene lookup returns CDR1 SGHTA and CDR2 FQGTGA. The CDR3 covers 15 residues. The CDR3 DNA reads as TGTGCCAGCAGCTTAAGTGGGTCTAGCACAGATACGCAGTATTTT. The encoded protein is CASSLSGSSTDTQYF.